The source of this T cell receptor beta chain is a study of cytomegalovirus exposure and HLA in healthy donors. General study points: Later, an analysis showed that TCR beta chains associated with HLA were more clonally expanded than others that were equally common. Overall, approximately 150 TCR beta chains were annotated as cytomegalovirus-associated. In an earlier analysis, most TCR beta V segments were productive about 87% or about 30% of the time.

CDR1 SGHVS and CDR2 FNYEAQ come from the germline V gene. The CDR3 has 14 residues. Germline trimming cut 5 bases from V and 6 bases from J; bases unmatched to any gene: 4. PCR primers comprised 60 Vbeta and 13 Jbeta primers. The table came from immunoSEQ multiplex PCR; TCRdb's copy has only in-frame clones and leaves some out. The repertoire has 130,000 to 150,000 clones, 60% to 85% of them found once; the top ten carry approximately 1.3%. Concerning this clone: Its antigen is not known.

The receptor comes from a male donor in good health and CMV-seropositive. Sequenced sample: PBMCs. The V call is TRBV7-6, the J call TRBJ2-2; 9 nucleotides line up with TRBD2. CDR3 DNA: TGTGCCAGCAGCACGGGACTAGCCTCCGGGGAGCTGTTTTTT. This sequence encodes CASSTGLASGELFF.